These T cell receptor beta chains were read from a single sample in a study of blood T cell repertoires in COVID-19. Clones were read by immunoSEQ multiplex PCR, and TCRdb kept only the in-frame ones, dropping some. The sample shows just under 150,000 clones, over 85% of them seen only once. Sequencing used peripheral blood. The receptors stem from a human donor in a cohort sampled during active COVID-19. CDR3s include the opening cysteine and the closing phenylalanine or tryptophan. A D gene is named only where the DNA matches it firmly. Size is stated for part of the rows, as once, few or many counts, or as a class when the clone is expanded.

cdr3_aa,cdr3_nt,d_call,v_call,clone_size,j_call
CASRVLQGGTDTQYF,TGTGCCAGCAGGGTGTTACAGGGGGGAACAGATACGCAGTATTTT,TRBD1,TRBV2,.,TRBJ2-3
CATSDHRGAGETQYF,TGTGCCACCAGTGATCACAGGGGAGCGGGAGAGACCCAGTACTTC,.,TRBV24-1,.,TRBJ2-5
CATSRDGAMNTEAFF,TGTGCCACCAGCAGAGATGGGGCCATGAACACTGAAGCTTTCTTT,.,TRBV15,.,TRBJ1-1
CASSPSSGSGASETQYF,TGTGCCAGCAGCCCAAGCTCTGGTAGCGGGGCGTCAGAGACCCAGTACTTC,TRBD2,TRBV11-3,.,TRBJ2-5
CASSSSGGGTDTQYF,TGTGCCAGCAGCTCTAGCGGGGGCGGCACAGATACGCAGTATTTT,.,TRBV12-1,.,TRBJ2-3
CASSYRLAGGYNEQFF,TGTGCCAGCAGTTATAGACTAGCGGGGGGGTACAATGAGCAGTTCTTC,TRBD2,TRBV6-2/TRBV6-3,.,TRBJ2-1
CASSPQVAKNIQYF,TGTGCCAGTAGTCCACAGGTAGCCAAAAACATTCAGTACTTC,.,TRBV19,.,TRBJ2-4
CASSGEGIYTEAFF,TGTGCCAGCAGCGGGGAGGGAATCTACACTGAAGCTTTCTTT,.,TRBV5-6,.,TRBJ1-1
CASSLAGTGEDTQYF,TGTGCCAGCAGCTTAGCTGGGACAGGGGAAGATACGCAGTATTTT,TRBD1,TRBV7-9,once,TRBJ2-3
CASSHEQGRHGYTF,TGCGCCAGCAGCCACGAACAGGGGCGACATGGCTACACCTTC,TRBD1,TRBV4-1,.,TRBJ1-2
CASSLVGSGTHSYEQYF,TGTGCCAGCAGCTTGGTTGGGTCAGGAACCCACTCCTACGAGCAGTACTTC,.,TRBV5-6,.,TRBJ2-7
CASSLGSDWRQTGKLFF,TGTGCCAGCAGCTTAGGCTCCGACTGGAGGCAAACGGGAAAACTGTTTTTT,.,TRBV11-2,once,TRBJ1-4
CASSVRLAPMEDTQYF,TGTGCCAGCAGCGTAAGACTAGCGCCCATGGAGGATACGCAGTATTTT,TRBD2,TRBV9,.,TRBJ2-3
CASSQDTGGALNIQYF,TGCGCCAGCAGCCAAGATACAGGGGGGGCGCTGAACATTCAGTACTTC,.,TRBV4-1,.,TRBJ2-4
CASSLEGQGYYGYTF,TGTGCCAGCAGTTTGGAGGGACAGGGGTACTATGGCTACACCTTC,TRBD1,TRBV13,.,TRBJ1-2
CASSLTFRAYEAFF,TGCGCCAGCAGCTTAACTTTCAGGGCGTATGAAGCTTTCTTT,.,TRBV5-1,.,TRBJ1-1
CASSFRGYNSPLHF,TGTGCCAGCAGTTTTCGCGGGTATAATTCACCCCTCCACTTT,.,TRBV27,.,TRBJ1-6
CASSWDRGEWNEQFF,TGCGCCAGCAGTTGGGACAGGGGTGAGTGGAATGAGCAGTTCTTC,TRBD1,TRBV4-1,.,TRBJ2-1
CASSSRATPGNTIYF,TGTGCCAGCAGCTCGAGGGCGACTCCTGGAAACACCATATATTTT,.,TRBV11-1,.,TRBJ1-3
CASSLRETQYF,TGTGCCAGCAGCCTACGGGAGACCCAGTACTTC,.,TRBV12-3/TRBV12-4,.,TRBJ2-5
CASSRGVKETQYF,TGTGCCAGCAGCCGCGGGGTAAAAGAGACCCAGTACTTC,.,TRBV11-2,.,TRBJ2-5
CASSPKAGLEQYF,TGTGCCAGCTCACCAAAAGCCGGGTTGGAGCAGTACTTC,.,TRBV18,.,TRBJ2-7
CASSLGWAVNTEAFF,TGTGCCAGCAGCCTGGGCTGGGCAGTGAACACTGAAGCTTTCTTT,.,TRBV5-6,once,TRBJ1-1
CASSVGASGGAYEQYF,TGTGCCAGCAGCGTAGGGGCTAGCGGGGGGGCCTACGAGCAGTACTTC,TRBD2,TRBV9,.,TRBJ2-7
CASSSTGSRNGYTF,TGTGCCAGCAGCTCAACAGGGAGCAGGAATGGCTACACCTTC,.,TRBV7-3,.,TRBJ1-2
CASSHSRVLNTEAFF,TGTGCCAGCAGTCACTCCCGGGTTTTGAACACTGAAGCTTTCTTT,.,TRBV6-6,.,TRBJ1-1
CASSKTSGAFYQETQYF,TGTGCCAGTAGTAAGACTAGCGGGGCGTTTTACCAAGAGACCCAGTACTTC,TRBD2,TRBV19,.,TRBJ2-5
CASSSGGIGNTIYF,TGTGCCAGCAGCTCAGGGGGAATCGGAAACACCATATATTTT,TRBD1,TRBV11-3,.,TRBJ1-3
CSASQGTANSNQPQHF,TGCAGTGCTAGTCAGGGAACGGCAAATAGCAATCAGCCCCAGCATTTT,.,TRBV20-1,.,TRBJ1-5
CACPGQGARETEAFF,TGTGCCTGCCCGGGACAGGGGGCGCGGGAGACTGAAGCTTTCTTT,TRBD1,TRBV7-9,.,TRBJ1-1
CARTGGPYTGELFF,TGTGCCAGAACAGGGGGCCCTTACACCGGGGAGCTGTTTTTT,TRBD1,TRBV7-3,.,TRBJ2-2